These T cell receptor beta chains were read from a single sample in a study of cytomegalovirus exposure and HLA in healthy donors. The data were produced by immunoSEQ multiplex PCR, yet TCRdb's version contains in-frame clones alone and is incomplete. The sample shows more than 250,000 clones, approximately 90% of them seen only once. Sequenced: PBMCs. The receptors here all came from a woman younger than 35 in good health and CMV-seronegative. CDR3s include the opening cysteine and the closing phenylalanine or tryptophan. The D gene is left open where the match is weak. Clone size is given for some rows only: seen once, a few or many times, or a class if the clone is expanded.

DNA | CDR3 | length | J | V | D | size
TGTGCCAGCATGGAACCAAACAGGGGACGCGAGCAGTTCTTC | CASMEPNRGREQFF | 14 | TRBJ2-1 | TRBV6-5 | TRBD1 | -
TGTGCCAGCAGCCCTGGGGGGATGAACACTGAAGCTTTCTTT | CASSPGGMNTEAFF | 14 | TRBJ1-1 | TRBV14 | - | -
TGTGCCAGCAGTCGAGCGGGGGAATACAATGAGCAGTTCTTC | CASSRAGEYNEQFF | 14 | TRBJ2-1 | TRBV27 | TRBD2 | -
TGTGCCGGGGACGACAGGGTAGGCAATGAGCAGTTCTTC | CAGDDRVGNEQFF | 13 | TRBJ2-1 | TRBV2 | TRBD1 | -
TGTGCCAGCAAACCTAGCGGTTACACAGATACGCAGTATTTT | CASKPSGYTDTQYF | 14 | TRBJ2-3 | TRBV9 | TRBD2 | -
TGTGCCAGCAGCCCGGCCGGGAACAGTTTATTCAACGAGCAGTACTTC | CASSPAGNSLFNEQYF | 16 | TRBJ2-7 | TRBV5-6 | - | -
TGTGCCAGCAGCTTGGACTCCGGGTACGAGCAGTACTTC | CASSLDSGYEQYF | 13 | TRBJ2-7 | TRBV5-4 | - | -
TGTGCCAGCTCAGGGCTGGGTGAGCAGTTCTTC | CASSGLGEQFF | 11 | TRBJ2-1 | TRBV18 | - | -
TGTGCCAGCAGGGCAGAAACTAACTATGGCTACACCTTC | CASRAETNYGYTF | 13 | TRBJ1-2 | TRBV9 | - | -
TGTGCCAGCAGTTTTCTCACCGCTACCGGGACAGGGCGAGATTTCACTGAAGCTTTCTTT | CASSFLTATGTGRDFTEAFF | 20 | TRBJ1-1 | TRBV6-7 | TRBD1 | -
TGTGCCAGCAGCCAAGACGGCAGGGGATACTATGGCTACACCTTC | CASSQDGRGYYGYTF | 15 | TRBJ1-2 | TRBV4-2 | - | once
TGCGCCAGCAGACCGAGGGACAGGGTGAACACTGAAGCTTTCTTT | CASRPRDRVNTEAFF | 15 | TRBJ1-1 | TRBV5-1 | TRBD1 | -
TGTGCCAGCTCACCTAGATTAGCGGGGAGGAAAGAGACCCAGTACTTC | CASSPRLAGRKETQYF | 16 | TRBJ2-5 | TRBV18 | TRBD2 | -
TGTGCCAGCACGGACAGCTACGAGCAGTACTTC | CASTDSYEQYF | 11 | TRBJ2-7 | TRBV7-8 | - | -
TGTGCCATCAGTGCTAGCGGGGGCACAGATACGCAGTATTTT | CAISASGGTDTQYF | 14 | TRBJ2-3 | TRBV10-3 | TRBD2 | few
TGCGCCAGCAGCTTGGGAGGGATGAACAATGAGCAGTTCTTC | CASSLGGMNNEQFF | 14 | TRBJ2-1 | TRBV5-1 | - | -
TGTGCCAGCAGTACGGGACAGGCAGGGACCTATGGCTACACCTTC | CASSTGQAGTYGYTF | 15 | TRBJ1-2 | TRBV2 | TRBD1 | few
TGTGCCAGCAGCCCAAACCTACAGGGAGACTTGGCTTTGGAGACCCAGTACTTC | CASSPNLQGDLALETQYF | 18 | TRBJ2-5 | TRBV25-1 | - | -
TGTGCCAGCAGCTTCCAAGCAAGACAGGGGAGGACTGAAGCTTTCTTT | CASSFQARQGRTEAFF | 16 | TRBJ1-1 | TRBV11-2 | TRBD1 | -
TGTGCCAGCAGAGCCAATGAAAAACTGTTTTTT | CASRANEKLFF | 11 | TRBJ1-4 | TRBV27 | - | -
TGTGCCAGCAGCGCCGAGACAGGAAACACTGAAGCTTTCTTT | CASSAETGNTEAFF | 14 | TRBJ1-1 | TRBV9 | - | -
TGTGCCAGCAGTCTCCTCGGGGGGCCCACTGAAGCTTTCTTT | CASSLLGGPTEAFF | 14 | TRBJ1-1 | TRBV27 | - | few
TGCAGCGGCCCGGGACAGGGGGACTATGGCTACACCTTC | CSGPGQGDYGYTF | 13 | TRBJ1-2 | TRBV29-1 | TRBD1 | -
TGTGCCAGCAGTGGAGGACTGAGATATGGCTACACCTTC | CASSGGLRYGYTF | 13 | TRBJ1-2 | TRBV6-1 | - | -
TGTGCCAGTAGTATTACAGGGTCGACAACTAATGAAAAACTGTTTTTT | CASSITGSTTNEKLFF | 16 | TRBJ1-4 | TRBV19 | - | once
TGTGCCAGCAGTTACCCCACCAGGGGCTCCTACGAGCAGTACTTC | CASSYPTRGSYEQYF | 15 | TRBJ2-7 | TRBV6-6 | - | -
TGTGCCACCAGCAGAGAATTGGAGGTGACCTATGGCTACACCTTC | CATSRELEVTYGYTF | 15 | TRBJ1-2 | TRBV15 | - | -
TGCGCCAGCAGCCGCGCACCGGGACAGGGCGTACAAGAGACCCAGTACTTC | CASSRAPGQGVQETQYF | 17 | TRBJ2-5 | TRBV4-1 | TRBD1 | -
TGCGCCAGCAGCTTGGCCTGGGGACAGGGGGCGGAGGAGACCCAGTACTTC | CASSLAWGQGAEETQYF | 17 | TRBJ2-5 | TRBV5-1 | TRBD1 | -
TGTGCCAGCAGTGAATTGTACAGGGGAAATGAAAAACTGTTTTTT | CASSELYRGNEKLFF | 15 | TRBJ1-4 | TRBV6-1 | TRBD1 | -
TGTGCCAGCTCTATGGGACAGGGGGTGAGTCAGCCCCAGCATTTT | CASSMGQGVSQPQHF | 15 | TRBJ1-5 | TRBV18 | TRBD1 | once
TGTGCCTGCCGCCTACCGACAGGGGGCCACTCTGGAAACACCATATATTTT | CACRLPTGGHSGNTIYF | 17 | TRBJ1-3 | TRBV30 | TRBD1 | -
TGTGCCAGCAGTTCACCTTTAGCGGGGGGTGCGGATACGCAGTATTTT | CASSSPLAGGADTQYF | 16 | TRBJ2-3 | TRBV2 | TRBD2 | -
TGTGCCATCAGTGATGGACAGGCAGGCAGGGAGCTGTTTTTT | CAISDGQAGRELFF | 14 | TRBJ2-2 | TRBV10-3 | TRBD1 | -
TGTTCCAGCAGCCCCGAGGCCTCTAGCGATACGCAGTATTTT | CSSSPEASSDTQYF | 14 | TRBJ2-3 | TRBV7-9 | - | -
TGCGCCAGCAGCACGAACCCAATAGGGACAACAACTAATGAAAAACTGTTTTTT | CASSTNPIGTTTNEKLFF | 18 | TRBJ1-4 | TRBV5-1 | - | -
TGCGCCAGCAGCCAGGGGACAGGTGATGAGCAGTTCTTC | CASSQGTGDEQFF | 13 | TRBJ2-1 | TRBV4-1 | TRBD1 | -